Sequencing of this TCR beta chain was carried out in a study of cytomegalovirus exposure and HLA in healthy donors. Study-wide background: It was reported in a later analysis that the approximately 120 validation repertoires used the same platform as the 500 to 700 first-cohort repertoires.

This CDR3 contains 16 residues. The V and J ends lost 4 bases and 8 bases, in that order; junction bases with no gene match: 14. CDR1 MDHEN and CDR2 SYDVKM come from the germline V gene. Overall study findings and caveats: Some public TCRs appeared in many individuals, while most sequences were rare.

Notes on this clone: Its antigen remains unidentified.

Sequenced by immunoSEQ multiplex PCR; TCRdb stores in-frame clones only, minus some. The data hold approximately 170,000 clones, with around 85% observed a single time. This TCR was sampled from a man aged 18 to 30 in good health and CMV-seropositive. The source material was PBMCs. The chain links TRBV28 to TRBJ1-1; 9 bases match TRBD1. The CDR3 protein is CASSSHSPGQGKEAFF. The DNA of the CDR3 is TGTGCCAGCAGTTCGCATTCCCCGGGACAGGGAAAGGAAGCTTTCTTT.